This passage covers 7 T cell receptor beta chains from one sample sequenced in a study of Ad26.COV2.S vaccination and SARS-CoV-2 variants (dated by TCRdb to the early 2020s). Receptor libraries were prepared by the immunoSEQ multiplex PCR assay. TCRdb obtained this table from immuneACCESS and retained in-frame rearrangements with V and J assigned. These tables miss some clones; where compared with another copy, unresolved V genes account for less than half of the shortfall, and the remainder is unexplained. The sample table lists approximately 500,000 clones, 70% to 90% of them with a count of one. Of the sample, roughly 13% is held by the ten largest clones. The sample's treatment or condition, from its label and the paper: 15 to 20 received Ad26.COV2.S at low or high dose, single or two shots; about 5 received placebo; per-sample allocation not given. Repertoires of vaccine and placebo recipients were sequenced from samples collected on day 63 after the first injection.

Material: peripheral blood, obtained in a trial of Ad26.COV2.S vaccine versus placebo. These receptors were collected from a person aged 18-60 years who received the Ad26.COV2.S COVID-19 vaccine or a placebo.

The rearrangement links TRBV24-1 to TRBJ1-2; D not resolved. CDR1 KGHDR and CDR2 SFDVKD come from the germline V gene. The CDR3 contains 13 residues. V was pared by 5 bases and J by 4 bases, with 10 bases between. CDR3 protein: CATSGRPSYGYTF. In nucleotides, the CDR3 is TGTGCCACCAGTGGTAGGCCGAGCTATGGCTACACCTTC.

The chain joins TRBV5-4 to TRBJ1-3; 7 bases map to TRBD1. CDR1 is SGHNT, CDR2 YYREEE, per germline (reference sequence). Trimming cost V 0 bases and J 4 bases; bases outside gene matches: 4. This CDR3 contains 15 residues. The DNA of the CDR3 is TGTGCCAGCAGCTTGGATGACAGGGACGGAAACACCATATATTTT. It yields the protein CASSLDDRDGNTIYF.

The chain couples TRBV3-1 (or the pseudogene TRBV3-2) to TRBJ2-5; a possible D gene is TRBD2 (5 bases). CDR1 and CDR2 (germline): LGHDT, YNNKEL (reference sequence). The CDR3 has 14 residues. V was pared by 4 bases and J by 1 base, with 10 bases between. In DNA form, the CDR3 reads TGTGCCAGCAGCCCCCGGGCGGGCCAAGAGACCCAGTACTTC. Protein sequence: CASSPRAGQETQYF.

The chain is built from TRBV4-1 and TRBJ1-6; the D gene is possibly TRBD1 (6 bases). The CDR3 runs to 18 residues. CDR1 is MGHRA, CDR2 YSYEKL, per germline. Trimming removed 1 base at V and 6 bases at J, with 19 bases between. CDR3 bases: TGCGCCAGCAGCCAAGTGGTATCAGGGGCGGCCCCTAATTCACCCCTCCACTTT. It encodes CASSQVVSGAAPNSPLHF.

The chain has TRBV6-1 and TRBJ1-1; 8 nucleotides line up with TRBD1. This CDR3 comprises 15 residues. Germline CDR1 is MNHNS and CDR2 is SASEGT. The junction had 6 bases not matched to a gene; V was cut back by 5 bases and J by 1 base. CDR3 sequence (DNA): TGTGCCAGCAGTAGCCGACAGGGGAGGAACACTGAAGCTTTCTTT. Protein sequence: CASSSRQGRNTEAFF.

The rearrangement uses TRBV4-2 and TRBJ1-5, with D perhaps matching TRBD1 (5 bases). CDR1 and CDR2 (germline): LGHNA, YNFKEQ. This CDR3 comprises 15 residues. V dropped 0 bases and J dropped 5 bases, with 11 bases sitting between them. The CDR3 DNA is TGTGCCAGCAGCCAAGATTGGTCAGGGCATCAGCCCCAGCATTTT. Amino acid sequence: CASSQDWSGHQPQHF.

V gene TRBV9 combines with J gene TRBJ2-1; D is unclear. The CDR3 is 15 amino acids. Trimming left V 4 bases short and J 5 bases short, with 16 bases between. Germline loops: CDR1 SGDLS, CDR2 YYNGEE. The CDR3 DNA is TGTGCCAGCAGCCCCAGCCCTGCAGGCGACAATGAGCAGTTCTTC. Translating it yields CASSPSPAGDNEQFF.